This T cell receptor beta chain was recovered during a study of blood T cell repertoires in COVID-19. Cohort placement rested on clinical history that participants reported themselves. Cohort 3 donors counted as recovered after two negative PCRs, clearance, or resolved symptoms. Per the study methods: Estimation of nucleated cell counts relied on the amplification of reference gene primers. Some clones are missing from TCRdb's copy, which holds only in-frame ones; the method was immunoSEQ multiplex PCR. V, J and clone size reflect that table, while D and trimming were determined from the DNA. This table holds about 130,000 clones, 75% to 90% found once. The CDR3 has 14 amino acids. V shed 1 base and J 4 bases; nucleotides not matched to a gene: 2. The germline gives CDR1 SGHTA, CDR2 FQGNSA.

This chain joins TRBV7-2 and TRBJ1-1, with TRBD1 identical over 8 bases. Sequencing was performed on PBMCs or T cells enriched from blood (not recorded which). The TCR originated in a woman aged 45-59 years who had recovered from COVID-19. CDR3 amino acids: CASSLDRGGTEAFF. CDR3 sequence (DNA): TGTGCCAGCAGCTTAGACAGGGGGGGCACTGAAGCTTTCTTT.